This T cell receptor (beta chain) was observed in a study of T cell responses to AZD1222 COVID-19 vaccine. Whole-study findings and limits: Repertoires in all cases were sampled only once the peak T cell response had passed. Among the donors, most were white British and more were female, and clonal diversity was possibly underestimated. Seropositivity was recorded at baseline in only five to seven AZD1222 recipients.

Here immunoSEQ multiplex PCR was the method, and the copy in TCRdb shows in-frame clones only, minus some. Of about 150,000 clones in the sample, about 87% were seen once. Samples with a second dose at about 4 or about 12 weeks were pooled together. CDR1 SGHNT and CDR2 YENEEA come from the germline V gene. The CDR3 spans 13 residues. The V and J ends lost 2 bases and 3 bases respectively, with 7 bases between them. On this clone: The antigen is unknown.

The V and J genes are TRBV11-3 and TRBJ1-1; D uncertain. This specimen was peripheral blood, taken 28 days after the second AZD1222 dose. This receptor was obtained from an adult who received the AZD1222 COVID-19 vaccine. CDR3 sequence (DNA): TGTGCCAGCAGCTTACAGGTGGACACTGAAGCTTTCTTT. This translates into CASSLQVDTEAFF.